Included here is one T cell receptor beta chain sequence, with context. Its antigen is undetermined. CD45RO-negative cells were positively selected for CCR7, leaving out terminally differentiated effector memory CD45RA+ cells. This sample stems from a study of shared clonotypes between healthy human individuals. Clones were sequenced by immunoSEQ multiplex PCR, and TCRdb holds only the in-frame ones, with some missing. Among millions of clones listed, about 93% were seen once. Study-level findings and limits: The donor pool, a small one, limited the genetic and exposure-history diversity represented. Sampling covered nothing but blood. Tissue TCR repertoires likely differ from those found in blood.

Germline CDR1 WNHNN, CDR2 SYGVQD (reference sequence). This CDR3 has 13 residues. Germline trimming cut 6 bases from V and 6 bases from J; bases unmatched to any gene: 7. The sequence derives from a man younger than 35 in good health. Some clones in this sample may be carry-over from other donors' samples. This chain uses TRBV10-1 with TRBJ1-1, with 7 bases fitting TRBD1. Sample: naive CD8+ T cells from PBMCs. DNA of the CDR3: TGCGCCAGCAGGGCGCTCAGGGGGTCTGAAGCTTTCTTT. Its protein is CASRALRGSEAFF.